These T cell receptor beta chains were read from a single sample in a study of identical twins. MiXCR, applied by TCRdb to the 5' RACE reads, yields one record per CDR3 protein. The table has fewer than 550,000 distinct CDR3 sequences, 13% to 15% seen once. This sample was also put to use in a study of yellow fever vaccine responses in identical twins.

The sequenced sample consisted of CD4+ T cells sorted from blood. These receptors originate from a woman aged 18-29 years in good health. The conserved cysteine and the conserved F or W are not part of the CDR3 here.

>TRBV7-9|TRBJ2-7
ASSLDGSDYEQY
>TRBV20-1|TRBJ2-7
SARSGGNSYEQY
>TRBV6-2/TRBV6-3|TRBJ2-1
ASSSEDYSYNEQF
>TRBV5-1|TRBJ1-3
ASSLERGDTIY
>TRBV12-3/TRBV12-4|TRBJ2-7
ASTLGQGFYEQY
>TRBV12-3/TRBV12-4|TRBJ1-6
ASSPGQYNSPLH
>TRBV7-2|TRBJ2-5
ATKLAGLVETQY
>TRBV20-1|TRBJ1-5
SARDGARGGQPQH
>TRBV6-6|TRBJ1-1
ASIKGDGRMAF
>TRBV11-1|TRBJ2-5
ASSFRQEASGNLGTQY
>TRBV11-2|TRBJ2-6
ASSFLAGGSGANVLT
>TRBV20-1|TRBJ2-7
SARGRSGLAGFYEQY
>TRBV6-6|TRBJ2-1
ASSYLSNEQF
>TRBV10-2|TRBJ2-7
ASSDRVAYEQY
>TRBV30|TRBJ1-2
AWMPAGGYGYT
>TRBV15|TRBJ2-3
ATSRDPRTTGASTDTQY
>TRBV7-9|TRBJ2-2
ASSWGQGPPGELF
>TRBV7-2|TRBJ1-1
ASSKEQTRNTEAF
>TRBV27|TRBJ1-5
ASSLYPPTQGWGQPQH
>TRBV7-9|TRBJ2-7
ASSPRGLESYEQY
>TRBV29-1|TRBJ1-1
SARGGVNTEAF
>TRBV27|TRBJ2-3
ASSFVGTTDTQY
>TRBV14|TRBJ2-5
ASSQEGSRRTEKSGAQETQY
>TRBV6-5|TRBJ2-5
ASSLSLAGQETQY
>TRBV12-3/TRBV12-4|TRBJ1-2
ASNPGQGIYGYT
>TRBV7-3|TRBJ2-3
ASSLTGTGSSTDTQY
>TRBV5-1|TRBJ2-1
ASSLGQALEQF
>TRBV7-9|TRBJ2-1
ASSLALARNNEQF
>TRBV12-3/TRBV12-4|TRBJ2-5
ASSSTGGAPQETQY
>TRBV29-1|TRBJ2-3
SVVWASTQY
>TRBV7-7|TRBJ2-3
PGLAPTDTQY
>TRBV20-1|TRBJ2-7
SARFFSDEQY
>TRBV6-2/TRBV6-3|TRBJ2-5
ASRFERISQETQY
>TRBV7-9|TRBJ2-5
ASSWKGGQETQY
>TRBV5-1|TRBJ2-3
ASSSGLAGGRPSTDTQY
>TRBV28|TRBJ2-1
ASRWDRQYNEQF
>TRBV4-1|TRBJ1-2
ASSQRGGANYGYT
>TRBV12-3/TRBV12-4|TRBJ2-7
ASSLRSTYEQY
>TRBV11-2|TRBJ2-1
ASSLSPTRNEQF
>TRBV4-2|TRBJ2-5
ASSQDSIGLAGDEETQY
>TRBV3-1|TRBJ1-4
ASSQLPSGEKLF
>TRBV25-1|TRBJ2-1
ASSSGLREQF
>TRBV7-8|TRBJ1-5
ASSLGTSGQPQH
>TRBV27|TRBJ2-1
ASSRTSLSSYNEQF
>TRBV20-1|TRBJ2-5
SAMLGREETQY
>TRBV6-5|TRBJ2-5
ASSYSGQGRSETQY
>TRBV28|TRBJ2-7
ASSSSGVAYEQY
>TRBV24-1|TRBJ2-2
ATSAFSTRGGTGELF
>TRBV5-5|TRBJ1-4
ASSLVLGEKLF
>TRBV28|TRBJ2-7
ASSVQGVYEQY